This TCR beta chain was recorded in a study of identical twins. Germline CDR1 KGHSH, CDR2 LQKENI. The CDR3 consists of 13 residues. V lost 6 bases and J 3 bases, leaving 12 bases between the germline ends. The count of this clonotype is one. TCRdb processed the 5' RACE reads anew with MiXCR; each CDR3 protein has one entry. The sample records about 900,000 distinct CDR3 sequences, about 12% being singletons. Another study also made use of these data, one on yellow fever vaccine responses in identical twins.

The receptor was isolated from a woman aged 18-29 years in good health. The sequenced sample consisted of PBMCs. The chain combines TRBV18 with TRBJ2-7; no definite D call. CDR3 nucleotides: TGTGCCAGCTCTCCCACAGATCTCTACGAGCAGTACTTC. Its translation is CASSPTDLYEQYF.